Presented here are 31 T cell receptor beta chains from one specimen sequenced in a study of CD8 T cells in ankylosing spondylitis. A single record per CDR3 protein comes from TCRdb applying MiXCR to the 5' RACE reads. The sample has 90,000 to 120,000 distinct CDR3 sequences, around 24% seen once. The specimen was synovial fluid, either unsorted or a sorted T cell fraction (not recorded which). All receptors derive from a male donor with ankylosing spondylitis.

The chain carries TRBV19 and TRBJ1-1, with D uncertain. The CDR3 is 13 residues long. V lost 2 bases to trimming and J lost 0 bases, with 4 bases between them. Per the germline V gene, CDR1 is LNHDA and CDR2 is SQIVND (reference sequence). In nucleotides, the CDR3 is TGTGCCAGTAGTATACGGCTGAACACTGAAGCTTTCTTT. The encoded protein is CASSIRLNTEAFF.

The gene calls are TRBV30 and TRBJ1-2; D unclear. The CDR3 extends over 13 amino acids. The V and J ends lost 4 bases and 1 base respectively, with 10 bases between them. Looked up from germline, CDR1 is GTSNPN and CDR2 is SVGIG (reference sequence). The CDR3 reads CAWIKDFNYGYTF. As DNA, the CDR3 is TGTGCCTGGATAAAGGATTTTAACTATGGCTACACCTTC.

This clonotype was counted between two and nine times. This sequence joins TRBV7-2 and TRBJ1-1; D possibly corresponds to TRBD1 (5 bases). Germline V gene data show CDR1 as SGHTA and CDR2 as FQGNSA. The V gene lost 3 bases and the J gene lost 1 base, with 12 bases spanning the gap. The CDR3 has 15 residues. Here the CDR3 DNA reads TGTGCCAGCAGCTTTTCCGGGACGTCGAACACTGAAGCTTTCTTT. Its protein is CASSFSGTSNTEAFF.

In its sample, this clonotype was seen many times. The rearrangement links TRBV7-9 to TRBJ2-3; 7 bases align to TRBD2. J lost 6 bases, V lost 8 bases, and 14 bases had no gene match. The CDR3 extends over 15 amino acids. CDR1 and CDR2 from the germline V gene are SEHNR and FQNEAQ (reference sequence). Here the CDR3 reads CASGLLRLSGDTQYF. The CDR3 nucleotides read TGTGCCAGCGGATTACTCCGACTTAGCGGGGATACGCAGTATTTT.

This clonotype occurred many times. The V call is TRBV12-3 or TRBV12-4, the J call TRBJ1-5; 8 positions match TRBD1. This CDR3 is built from 13 residues. V gave up 10 bases and J gave up 4 bases; unmatched junction bases: 6. CDR3 region: CATTGGSNQPQHF. The CDR3 DNA sequence: TGTGCCACCACAGGGGGATCGAATCAGCCCCAGCATTTT.

This clonotype was detected a few times. J is TRBJ2-5 and V is TRBV5-1; D gene uncertain. The length of the CDR3 is 11 residues. The germline CDR1 and CDR2 sequences are SGHRS and YFSETQ. The V end was cut by 4 bases, the J end by 3 bases, with 4 bases between. The CDR3 is CASSVKETQYF. The CDR3, as DNA: TGCGCCAGCAGCGTGAAAGAGACCCAGTACTTC. The whole variable domain, remainder taken from reference TRBV5-1 and TRBJ2-5, is KAGVTQTPRYLIKTRGQQVTLSCSPISGHRSVSWYQQTPGQGLQFLFEYFSETQRNKGNFPGRFSGRQFSNSRSEMNVSTLELGDSALYLCASSVKETQYFGPGTRLLVL.

The rearrangement uses TRBV18 and TRBJ2-1; no firm D call. CDR3 size: 14 residues. Germline loops: CDR1 KGHSH, CDR2 LQKENI. Trimming took off 3 bases at V and 10 bases at J, with 16 bases between the two ends. The CDR3 loop is CASSPRSDLLEQFF. In nucleotides, the CDR3 is TGTGCCAGCTCACCCAGAAGCGACCTCTTAGAGCAGTTCTTC.

The chain carries TRBV30 and TRBJ2-1, with D possibly matching TRBD2 (6 bases). The CDR3 contains 15 residues. V gave up 3 bases and J gave up 7 bases, with 19 bases separating them. Germline CDR1 and CDR2: GTSNPN and SVGIG (reference sequence). The CDR3 region is CAWRPPGSGRNEQFF. The CDR3, as DNA: TGTGCCTGGAGGCCTCCGGGGAGCGGGCGGAATGAGCAGTTCTTC.

This clonotype has only a few counts. The chain carries TRBV20-1 and TRBJ2-1; TRBD2 aligns across 7 bases. The V segment lost 1 base and the J segment 8 bases; nucleotides outside the gene matches: 11. The germline V gene encodes CDR1 DFQATT and CDR2 SNEGSKA (reference sequence). CDR3 size: 15 residues. The CDR3 nucleotides read TGCAGTGCTAGAGGAGGCACTAGCGCGTCAGATGAGCAGTTCTTC. Protein product: CSARGGTSASDEQFF.

The gene calls are TRBV3-1 and TRBJ2-3; D is tentatively TRBD1 or TRBD2 (5 bases each). CDR1 is LGHDT and CDR2 is YNNKEL in the germline V gene (reference sequence). V lost 2 bases and J 0 bases, leaving 12 bases between the germline ends. The CDR3 sequence is 16 residues long. CDR3 sequence reads: CASSQRMGDSTDTQYF. The DNA of the CDR3 is TGTGCCAGCAGCCAACGTATGGGGGATAGCACAGATACGCAGTATTTT.

This clonotype was seen a handful of times. V gene TRBV5-1 combines with J gene TRBJ2-3, with D perhaps TRBD2 (6 bases). V lost 1 base and J lost 5, with 11 bases in between. CDR3 size: 14 residues. Germline CDR1 is SGHRS and CDR2 is YFSETQ. The CDR3 nucleotides are TGCGCCAGCAGCTTGACGGGAGTAGTAGATACGCAGTATTTT. Its translation is CASSLTGVVDTQYF. Full variable domain (outside the CDR3, taken from reference TRBV5-1 and TRBJ2-3): KAGVTQTPRYLIKTRGQQVTLSCSPISGHRSVSWYQQTPGQGLQFLFEYFSETQRNKGNFPGRFSGRQFSNSRSEMNVSTLELGDSALYLCASSLTGVVDTQYFGPGTRLTVL.

V and J are TRBV20-1 and TRBJ2-3; 7 bases map to TRBD2. The CDR3 runs to 12 residues. Germline V gene data show CDR1 as DFQATT and CDR2 as SNEGSKA (reference sequence). The V gene end was trimmed by 7 bases and the J gene end by 2 bases; junction bases not matched to a gene: 3. CDR3 nucleotides: TGCAGTGGGCTAGCGGACACAGATACGCAGTATTTT. It yields the protein CSGLADTDTQYF.

CDR3 sequence: CASSLLAGVRNEQFF. CDR3 DNA: TGTGCCAGCAGCTTACTAGCGGGAGTTCGCAATGAGCAGTTCTTC. The chain carries TRBV7-9 and TRBJ2-1; the match to TRBD2 covers 10 bases. J gave up 6 bases and V 2 bases, and 4 bases lay outside the gene matches. Germline CDR1 is SEHNR and CDR2 is FQNEAQ (reference sequence). The CDR3 loop spans 15 amino acids. The complete variable domain, with remaining parts taken from reference TRBV7-9 and TRBJ2-1, reads DTGVSQNPRHKITKRGQNVTFRCDPISEHNRLYWYRQTLGQGPEFLTYFQNEAQLEKSRLLSDRFSAERPKGSFSTLEIQRTEQGDSAMYLCASSLLAGVRNEQFFGPGTRLTVL.

J is TRBJ1-1 and V is TRBV5-1; no definite D call. The CDR3 sequence is 15 residues long. Germline V lookup: CDR1 SGHRS, CDR2 YFSETQ. Trimming left V 0 bases short and J 3 bases short, with 12 bases between. The chain's CDR3 is CASSLDSGKDTEAFF. The CDR3 region has the DNA TGCGCCAGCAGCTTGGATTCGGGGAAGGACACTGAAGCTTTCTTT.

In its sample, this clonotype was seen a few times. The chain recombines TRBV4-1 with TRBJ1-5; 7 nucleotides match TRBD1. Germline V gives CDR1 MGHRA, CDR2 YSYEKL. V gave up 4 bases and J gave up 3 bases; unmatched junction bases: 6. This CDR3 contains 15 residues. The CDR3 loop reads CASSPGTVYNQPQHF. The CDR3 bases are TGCGCCAGCAGCCCAGGGACAGTGTACAATCAGCCCCAGCATTTT.

This clonotype was seen only a few times. The V and J genes are TRBV7-9 and TRBJ1-5; D not certain. V was cut by 3 bases and J by 7 bases, with 10 bases left in between. The CDR3 totals 13 residues. CDR1 and CDR2 (germline): SEHNR, FQNEAQ (reference sequence). CDR3 sequence (DNA): TGTGCCAGCAGCTTGGATTTAAGCCAGCCCCAGCATTTT. Its protein product is CASSLDLSQPQHF. Full variable domain (remainder filled in from reference TRBV7-9 and TRBJ1-5): DTGVSQNPRHKITKRGQNVTFRCDPISEHNRLYWYRQTLGQGPEFLTYFQNEAQLEKSRLLSDRFSAERPKGSFSTLEIQRTEQGDSAMYLCASSLDLSQPQHFGDGTRLSIL.

This clonotype was found a few times. The rearrangement links TRBV5-4 to TRBJ1-6, with 7 bases aligning to TRBD1. CDR1 SGHNT and CDR2 YYREEE come from the germline V gene (reference sequence). The CDR3 length is 17 residues. J lost 9 bases, V lost 0 bases, and 12 bases had no gene match. The CDR3: CASSLGPPGTEASPLHF. In DNA form, the CDR3 reads TGTGCCAGCAGCTTGGGCCCACCCGGGACAGAGGCTTCACCCCTCCACTTT.

This clonotype appeared many times. V usage is TRBV2 and J usage is TRBJ2-7; 9 positions agree with TRBD1. CDR1 is SNHLY and CDR2 is FYNNEI in the germline V gene. Germline trimming cut 5 bases from V and 2 bases from J; bases unmatched to any gene: 7. The CDR3 runs to 15 residues. The CDR3 reads CASSKHRGQTYEQYF. In DNA, the CDR3 is TGTGCCAGCAGTAAACACAGGGGGCAGACCTACGAGCAGTACTTC.

This chain joins TRBV7-2 and TRBJ1-1; D not resolved. The CDR3 is 13 amino acids. Trimming removed 1 base from V and 2 bases from J, with 5 bases in between. Per germline, CDR1 SGHTA and CDR2 FQGNSA. The DNA for the CDR3 is TGTGCCAGCAGCTTAGGCGAAAACACTGAAGCTTTCTTT. Its translation is CASSLGENTEAFF. The variable domain in full, with the rest retrieved from reference TRBV7-2 and TRBJ1-1, is GAGVSQSPSNKVTEKGKDVELRCDPISGHTALYWYRQSLGQGLEFLIYFQGNSAPDKSGLPSDRFSAERTGGSVSTLTIQRTQQEDSAVYLCASSLGENTEAFFGQGTRLTVV.

This rearrangement joins TRBV20-1 to TRBJ2-3, with 8 bases that match TRBD2. This CDR3 is built from 13 residues. V dropped 6 bases and J dropped 3; count of bases not matched to a gene: 5. The germline V gene has CDR1 DFQATT and CDR2 SNEGSKA (reference sequence). DNA of the CDR3: TGCAGTGCGGAGCGGGAGACGACAGATACGCAGTATTTT. This translates into CSAERETTDTQYF.

Worth noting for this clonotype: The junction does not match germline at one end; this may be a read error. The rearrangement uses TRBV7-9 and TRBJ1-6; 9 bases are a match to TRBD1. This CDR3 has 17 residues. Germline loops: CDR1 SEHNR, CDR2 FQNEAQ (reference sequence). The CDR3 loop reads CLSSPAQVGQGNSPLHF. The DNA of the CDR3 is TGCCTCAGCAGCCCGGCCCAAGTAGGACAGGGGAATTCACCCCTCCACTTT.

This clonotype has only a few counts. The V and J genes are TRBV2 and TRBJ2-7; 10 nucleotides match TRBD1. V lost 10 bases to trimming and J lost 4 bases; unmatched junction nucleotides: 7. The CDR3 length is 13 residues. Per the germline V gene, CDR1 is SNHLY and CDR2 is FYNNEI. The CDR3 coding sequence is TGTGCCACGTCGGACAGGGGGTTATACGAGCAGTACGTC. Translation: CATSDRGLYEQYV.

The chain combines TRBV15 with TRBJ2-1, with D unclear. V gave up 1 base and J gave up 11 bases, with 15 bases separating them. Germline V gene data show CDR1 as LNHNV and CDR2 as YYDKDF (reference sequence). The length of the CDR3 is 14 residues. This chain's CDR3 is CATSRGLPLEKQFF. The DNA for the CDR3 is TGTGCCACCAGCAGAGGCCTTCCCCTTGAAAAGCAGTTCTTC.

The V gene is TRBV29-1, the J gene TRBJ2-7; D may match TRBD1 or TRBD2 (5 bases each). This CDR3 is 16 amino acids long. V gave up 4 bases and J gave up 0 bases, with 19 bases separating them. Per germline, CDR1 SQVTM and CDR2 ANQGSEA. Here the CDR3 DNA reads TGCAGCGTTGTAGGGGTGAGAGGGTCCATCTCCTACGAGCAGTACTTC. Translation gives CSVVGVRGSISYEQYF.

V gene TRBV11-2 combines with J gene TRBJ1-2; no clear D gene. Germline assignment: CDR1 SGHAT and CDR2 FQNNGV. Between the trimmed V and J ends, which lost 3 bases and 8 bases, there was a span of 10 bases. This CDR3 region has 12 residues. The CDR3 loop reads CASSFQMEGYTF. DNA for the CDR3: TGTGCCAGCAGCTTTCAGATGGAGGGCTACACCTTC.

The chain employs TRBV7-9 and TRBJ2-1; perhaps TRBD2 as D (6 bases). In germline, CDR1 is SEHNR, CDR2 FQNEAQ (reference sequence). The germline V and J ends were trimmed by 5 bases and 6 bases, with 14 bases remaining between them. The CDR3 extends over 14 amino acids. For the CDR3, the DNA is TGTGCCAGCAGCCCATTAGCGGAAGTCAATGAGCAGTTCTTC. Translated: CASSPLAEVNEQFF.

The V gene is TRBV12-3 or TRBV12-4, the J gene TRBJ2-1; no clear D. V gave up 4 bases and J gave up 2 bases, with 15 bases separating them. This CDR3 is built from 16 residues. As DNA, the CDR3 is TGTGCCAGCAGTTCCTCCTCTTACCGCGCCTACAATGAGCAGTTCTTC. The encoded protein is CASSSSSYRAYNEQFF.

This sequence joins TRBV30 and TRBJ2-3; 8 positions agree with TRBD2. The CDR3 length is 14 residues. Germline CDR1 reads GTSNPN; CDR2 reads SVGIG (reference sequence). Unmatched junction bases numbered 6, after V lost 1 base and J lost 6 bases. CDR3 in amino acids: CAWSASGSGDTQYF. CDR3 nucleotides: TGTGCCTGGAGTGCGAGCGGGAGTGGGGATACGCAGTATTTT.

The CDR3 coding sequence is TGTGCCAGCTCACCACTAGGGGGGGGCGAGCAGTACGTC. Protein: CASSPLGGGEQYV. The V and J genes are TRBV18 and TRBJ2-7; a weak D match, TRBD2 (7 bases). The CDR3 runs to 13 residues. V dropped 1 base and J dropped 6 bases, with 10 bases sitting between them. Germline loops: CDR1 KGHSH, CDR2 LQKENI.

This clonotype has a count of ten or more. The gene calls are TRBV12-3 or TRBV12-4 and TRBJ2-2; 13 positions agree with TRBD2. V was clipped by 10 bases and J by 4 bases; unmatched bases: 9. CDR3 length: 16 amino acids. The CDR3 sequence: CATLAGGLRGTGELFF. CDR3 DNA: TGTGCCACACTAGCGGGAGGGCTCCGGGGCACCGGGGAGCTGTTTTTT.

CDR3 in amino acids: CASSGQGVRYTF. The CDR3, as DNA: TGTGCCAGCAGTGGACAGGGCGTTCGCTACACCTTC. The chain joins TRBV25-1 to TRBJ1-2; the match to TRBD1 covers 7 bases. V shed 4 bases, J shed 9 bases, and the junction held 5 bases outside the gene matches. The CDR3 sequence is 12 residues long. The germline gives CDR1 MGHDK, CDR2 SYGVNS.